These T cell receptor beta chains were read from a single sample in a study of post-analysis software for immune sequencing data. From the PCR reads, TCRdb called clonotypes with MiXCR, one entry per CDR3 protein. The sample holds around 440,000 distinct CDR3 sequences, approximately 46% seen once. The sample comprised blood. All receptors come from a girl aged 10-17 years with multiple sclerosis. The CDR3 runs from the conserved cysteine through the conserved F or W. D genes are given only for firm matches. The size field is filled for only some rows; it gives once, few, many or a size class.

d_call: -
clone_size: few
j_call: TRBJ2-6
v_call: TRBV25-1
cdr3_nt: TGTGCCAGCAGTGAATATGATTGGCAGGGTGAGGACCCTGCTGGGGCCAACGTCCTGACTTTC
cdr3_aa: CASSEYDWQGEDPAGANVLTF

d_call: TRBD2
clone_size: -
j_call: TRBJ2-1
v_call: TRBV6-5
cdr3_nt: TGTGCCAGCAGCCCCCCTAGCGGGAGGGTCGAAGAGCAGTTCTTC
cdr3_aa: CASSPPSGRVEEQFF

d_call: TRBD1
clone_size: -
j_call: TRBJ2-1
v_call: TRBV5-5
cdr3_nt: TGTGCCAGCAGGGGGCAGGGGGCGTCGAATGAGCAGTTCTTC
cdr3_aa: CASRGQGASNEQFF

d_call: -
clone_size: -
j_call: TRBJ2-7
v_call: TRBV27
cdr3_nt: TGTGCCAGCAGTTTATCGCAGGGAGGCGAGCAGTACTTC
cdr3_aa: CASSLSQGGEQYF

d_call: -
clone_size: few
j_call: TRBJ2-7
v_call: TRBV30
cdr3_nt: TGTGCCTGGAGTGTAGACAACAGACAGGACGAGCAGTACTTC
cdr3_aa: CAWSVDNRQDEQYF

d_call: TRBD2
clone_size: -
j_call: TRBJ2-1
v_call: TRBV5-1
cdr3_nt: TGCGCCAGCAGCCAGAGCGGGAGGGCCCTCAATGAGCAGTTCTTC
cdr3_aa: CASSQSGRALNEQFF

d_call: -
clone_size: few
j_call: TRBJ1-1
v_call: TRBV29-1
cdr3_nt: TGCAGCGTTGGCCCGCGCATGAACACTGAAGCTTTCTTT
cdr3_aa: CSVGPRMNTEAFF

d_call: -
clone_size: few
j_call: TRBJ1-2
v_call: TRBV12-3/TRBV12-4
cdr3_nt: TGTGCCAGCAGTCCCGACAGGTTCACGCTCTATGGCTACACCTTC
cdr3_aa: CASSPDRFTLYGYTF

d_call: -
clone_size: -
j_call: TRBJ2-4
v_call: TRBV20-1
cdr3_nt: TGCAGTGCGATACCCGGGGTTGGCAAAAACATTCAGTACTTC
cdr3_aa: CSAIPGVGKNIQYF

d_call: -
clone_size: -
j_call: TRBJ2-3
v_call: TRBV15
cdr3_nt: TGTGCCACCAGCAGACGGCAGGGATTAGATACGCAGTATTTT
cdr3_aa: CATSRRQGLDTQYF

d_call: -
clone_size: -
j_call: TRBJ2-4
v_call: TRBV11-2
cdr3_nt: TGTGCCAGCAGCTTAGAGCCAGGGGCGGGTGAGCAGTACTTC
cdr3_aa: CASSLEPGAGEQYF

d_call: -
clone_size: -
j_call: TRBJ2-1
v_call: TRBV7-6
cdr3_nt: TGTGCCAGCAGCTTAGGGACGGGCGCAGACAATGAGCAGTTCTTC
cdr3_aa: CASSLGTGADNEQFF

d_call: TRBD2
clone_size: -
j_call: TRBJ2-7
v_call: TRBV29-1
cdr3_nt: TGCAGCGTTGAAGGCGTCGGTAGCGGGAGCTCCTACGGGCAGTACTTC
cdr3_aa: CSVEGVGSGSSYGQYF

d_call: -
clone_size: few
j_call: TRBJ1-5
v_call: TRBV5-1
cdr3_nt: TGCGCCAGCAGCTTGGGGACAGATAGCAATCAGCCCCAGCATTTT
cdr3_aa: CASSLGTDSNQPQHF

d_call: -
clone_size: -
j_call: TRBJ1-6
v_call: TRBV7-8
cdr3_nt: TGTGCCAGCAGCTTAGGGGGGAGTCAGCTTAATTCACCCCTCCACTTT
cdr3_aa: CASSLGGSQLNSPLHF

d_call: -
clone_size: -
j_call: TRBJ1-5
v_call: TRBV19
cdr3_nt: TGTGCCAGTAGTATCGCAGACAATCAGCCCCAGCATTTT
cdr3_aa: CASSIADNQPQHF